These 27 T cell receptor beta chains came from one sample sequenced in a study of blood T cell repertoires in COVID-19. Assay: immunoSEQ multiplex PCR; the TCRdb copy retains only in-frame clones and omits some. The sample lists under 250,000 clones; 84% were seen once. Sequencing was carried out using peripheral blood. The receptors were gathered from a man over 45 with acute or convalescent COVID-19.

The chain recombines TRBV18 with TRBJ2-7; D is perhaps TRBD1 (6 bases). CDR1 KGHSH and CDR2 LQKENI come from the germline V gene. The CDR3 extends over 15 amino acids. With 3 bases removed from V and 2 bases from J, the gap between germline ends came to 14 bases. For the CDR3, the DNA is TGTGCCAGCTCACCCTGGTCGGACAGTACCTACGAGCAGTACTTC. Translated: CASSPWSDSTYEQYF.

The rearrangement links TRBV7-3 to TRBJ2-5; 8 nucleotides line up with TRBD1. CDR1 and CDR2 (germline): SGHTA, FQGTGA. The CDR3 is 15 residues long. The ends lost 5 bases at V and 4 bases at J; junction bases unmatched: 9. The chain's CDR3 is CASSKQGVLGETQYF. The DNA of the CDR3 is TGTGCCAGCAGCAAACAGGGGGTCCTAGGAGAGACCCAGTACTTC.

V is TRBV3-1 (or the pseudogene TRBV3-2) and J is TRBJ1-1; tentatively, D is TRBD1 (5 bases). Looked up from germline, CDR1 is LGHDT and CDR2 is YNNKEL (reference sequence). Trimming pared 0 bases from V and 4 bases from J, leaving 12 bases between. The CDR3 has 15 amino acids. The CDR3 bases are TGTGCCAGCAGCCAAGATTCGGGGGGGGGCACTGAAGCTTTCTTT. Its translation is CASSQDSGGGTEAFF.

This clone was seen only a few times. The chain uses TRBV2 and TRBJ2-7; 9 bases fit TRBD1. V was clipped by 8 bases and J by 9 bases; unmatched bases: 5. Germline V gene sequence: CDR1 SNHLY, CDR2 FYNNEI. The CDR3 totals 11 residues. CDR3 bases: TGTGCCAGCGGACAGGGGACGGTGCAGTACTTC. Amino acid sequence: CASGQGTVQYF. The full variable domain, its missing parts supplied by reference TRBV2 and TRBJ2-7, is EPEVTQTPSHQVTQMGQEVILRCVPISNHLYFYWYRQILGQKVEFLVSFYNNEISEKSEIFDDQFSVERPDGSNFTLKIRSTKLEDSAMYFCASGQGTVQYFGPGTRLTVT.

The chain recombines TRBV5-1 with TRBJ2-5, with D hard to call. The CDR3 length is 14 residues. Germline V gives CDR1 SGHRS, CDR2 YFSETQ. Trimming pared 0 bases from V and 1 base from J, leaving 7 bases between. The CDR3 DNA is TGCGCCAGCAGCTTGGGCACAATCCAAGAGACCCAGTACTTC. This sequence encodes CASSLGTIQETQYF.

In regard to this clone: The same CDR3 can be traced to other DNA sequences in this sample. The chain carries TRBV11-2 and TRBJ2-7; 8 bases map to TRBD1. The CDR3 contains 15 residues. Losses at the gene ends were 1 base for V and 2 bases for J; bases not matched to a gene: 4. The germline gives CDR1 SGHAT, CDR2 FQNNGV. In DNA form, the CDR3 reads TGTGCCAGCAGCTTAGGAGCAGGGGGCACCTACGAGCAGTACTTC. Translated: CASSLGAGGTYEQYF.

CDR3: CATTPGLAGASYEQYF. The DNA for the CDR3 is TGTGCCACTACTCCAGGACTAGCGGGGGCTTCCTACGAGCAGTACTTC. The V call is TRBV10-3, the J call TRBJ2-7, with 13 bases that match TRBD2. CDR1 is ENHRY and CDR2 is SYGVKD in the germline V gene. The V gene end was trimmed by 10 bases and the J gene end by 1 base; junction bases not matched to a gene: 10. CDR3 length equals 16 residues.

V gene TRBV5-1 combines with J gene TRBJ2-5; 13 bases map to TRBD2. The CDR3 length is 16 residues. CDR1 and CDR2 from the germline V gene are SGHRS and YFSETQ. V lost 4 bases, J lost 2 bases, and 5 bases stayed unmatched. CDR3: CASSQTSGGTQETQYF. The CDR3 region has the DNA TGCGCCAGCAGCCAGACTAGCGGGGGGACTCAAGAGACCCAGTACTTC.

This chain joins TRBV5-1 and TRBJ2-7; D is unresolved. CDR1 and CDR2 from the germline V gene are SGHRS and YFSETQ. V gave up 0 bases and J gave up 3 bases, with 7 bases separating them. CDR3 size: 13 residues. The CDR3 bases are TGCGCCAGCAGCTTGGATTCAGTCTACGAGCAGTACTTC. This translates into CASSLDSVYEQYF.

About this clone itself: This sample includes further DNA sequences coding for the same CDR3. This chain joins TRBV5-1 and TRBJ2-5; 7 nucleotides match TRBD1. Germline V gene lookup returns CDR1 SGHRS and CDR2 YFSETQ. This CDR3 comprises 15 residues. The V gene end was trimmed by 1 base and the J gene end by 1 base; junction bases not matched to a gene: 4. The CDR3 protein is CASSLLTGAQETQYF. DNA of the CDR3: TGCGCCAGCAGCTTGCTAACAGGGGCCCAAGAGACCCAGTACTTC.

The V and J genes are TRBV6-1 and TRBJ1-1; the match to TRBD1 covers 7 bases. The germline V gene has CDR1 MNHNS and CDR2 SASEGT. The CDR3 loop spans 15 amino acids. Trimming cost V 2 bases and J 0 bases; bases outside gene matches: 3. CDR3 coding DNA: TGTGCCAGCAGTGAAAACAGGGGATTGAACACTGAAGCTTTCTTT. It codes for CASSENRGLNTEAFF.

V is TRBV5-6 and J is TRBJ1-1; possible D gene TRBD1, 5 bases. This CDR3 is 11 amino acids long. Trimming took 4 bases from V and 7 from J, leaving 8 bases between them. Germline V gene lookup returns CDR1 SGHDT and CDR2 YYEEEE. This CDR3 is CASSLTDEAFF. DNA for the CDR3: TGTGCCAGCAGCCTGACAGATGAAGCTTTCTTT. The whole variable domain, remainder taken from reference TRBV5-6 and TRBJ1-1, is DAGVTQSPTHLIKTRGQQVTLRCSPKSGHDTVSWYQQALGQGPQFIFQYYEEEERQRGNFPDRFSGHQFPNYSSELNVNALLLGDSALYLCASSLTDEAFFGQGTRLTVV.

This chain connects TRBV28 to TRBJ1-2; 8 bases align to TRBD1. The CDR3 consists of 15 residues. Germline V CDR1 and CDR2: MDHEN, SYDVKM. V lost 5 bases and J lost 2; bases outside the gene matches: 7. The CDR3 is CASSLRQGRNYGYTF. The CDR3 nucleotides are TGTGCCAGCAGTCTAAGACAGGGGAGGAACTATGGCTACACCTTC.

This clone was seen only once. The chain is built from TRBV5-1 and TRBJ1-5; 12 nucleotides match TRBD1. Germline V gives CDR1 SGHRS, CDR2 YFSETQ. J was trimmed by 7 bases and V by 8 bases; bases with no gene match: 16. This CDR3 is 17 amino acids long. This chain's CDR3 is CARPGQGARVSGQPQHF. The CDR3 nucleotides are TGCGCCAGGCCGGGACAGGGGGCTCGGGTTTCTGGGCAGCCCCAGCATTTT.

The chain employs TRBV3-1 (or the pseudogene TRBV3-2) and TRBJ1-2, with 8 positions matching TRBD1. The CDR3 consists of 14 residues. J gave up 6 bases and V 4 bases, and 7 bases lay outside the gene matches. The V gene's germline CDR1 is LGHDT and CDR2 YNNKEL (reference sequence). As DNA, the CDR3 is TGTGCCAGCAGCCCAAACCAGGGGGCCCATGGCTACACCTTC. Amino acids: CASSPNQGAHGYTF.

The chain uses TRBV12-3 or TRBV12-4 and TRBJ2-2; 7 bases match TRBD1. The CDR3 covers 12 residues. J lost 7 bases, V lost 6 bases, and 2 bases had no gene match. The CDR3 protein is CASRQGFGELFF. CDR3 sequence (DNA): TGTGCCAGCAGACAGGGGTTCGGGGAGCTGTTTTTT.

The gene calls are TRBV5-1 and TRBJ2-2; D perhaps matches TRBD1 (6 bases). This CDR3 comprises 15 residues. Germline CDR1 reads SGHRS; CDR2 reads YFSETQ. V was clipped by 1 base and J by 1 base, with 8 bases between them. In nucleotides, the CDR3 is TGCGCCAGCAGCTTGAGCAGGGGGAACACCGGGGAGCTGTTTTTT. This translates into CASSLSRGNTGELFF.

J is TRBJ1-5 and V is TRBV18; TRBD1 matches at 7 bases. Trimming at V came to 3 bases and at J to 7 bases, leaving 6 bases not matched to a gene. The germline V gene has CDR1 KGHSH and CDR2 LQKENI. The CDR3 is 14 residues long. The CDR3 here is CASSPLTGTQPQHF. CDR3 in DNA: TGTGCCAGCTCACCTCTGACAGGGACCCAGCCCCAGCATTTT.

This chain connects TRBV5-5 to TRBJ2-7, with D possibly matching TRBD1 (5 bases). This CDR3 is built from 12 residues. Trimming removed 4 bases from V and 3 bases from J, with 8 bases in between. Per germline, CDR1 SGHKS and CDR2 YYEKEE (reference sequence). Here the CDR3 DNA reads TGTGCCAGCAGCCGAGACAGCTACGAGCAGTACTTC. This translates into CASSRDSYEQYF. The complete variable domain, with remaining parts taken from reference TRBV5-5 and TRBJ2-7, reads DAGVTQSPTHLIKTRGQQVTLRCSPISGHKSVSWYQQVLGQGPQFIFQYYEKEERGRGNFPDRFSARQFPNYSSELNVNALLLGDSALYLCASSRDSYEQYFGPGTRLTVT.

The chain combines TRBV12-5 with TRBJ1-5; TRBD1 might be the D (6 bases). Looked up from germline, CDR1 is LGHNT and CDR2 is FRNRAP. The CDR3 length is 13 residues. Between the trimmed V and J ends, which lost 3 bases and 4 bases, there was a span of 7 bases. The CDR3 DNA sequence: TGTGCTAGTGGTTTACAGGGAAATCAGCCCCAGCATTTT. Translation: CASGLQGNQPQHF.

This sequence joins TRBV23-1 and TRBJ2-1, with TRBD1 matching over 11 bases. TRBV23-1 is assigned to the ORF class and has an uncertain function. The CDR3 has 17 amino acids. Trimming cost V 3 bases and J 1 base; bases outside gene matches: 5. CDR3 sequence: CASSQGQGDRSYNEQFF. The CDR3 DNA is TGCGCCAGCAGTCAGGGACAGGGGGATAGGTCCTACAATGAGCAGTTCTTC.

The V and J genes are TRBV30 and TRBJ2-5, with 7 positions matching TRBD2. The CDR3 runs to 10 residues. CDR1 GTSNPN and CDR2 SVGIG come from the germline V gene (reference sequence). V gave up 7 bases and J gave up 5 bases; unmatched junction bases: 1. CDR3 residues: CASGRETQYF. Written as DNA, the CDR3 is TGTGCCTCCGGGAGGGAGACCCAGTACTTC. The variable domain in full, completed from reference TRBV30 and TRBJ2-5, reads SQTIHQWPATLVQPVGSPLSLECTVEGTSNPNLYWYRQAAGRGLQLLFYSVGIGQISSEVPQNLSASRPQDRQFILSSKKLLLSDSGFYLCASGRETQYFGPGTRLLVL.

V gene TRBV9 combines with J gene TRBJ2-7, with TRBD1 identical over 7 bases. The CDR3 consists of 14 residues. The V and J ends lost 4 bases and 4 bases, in that order; junction bases with no gene match: 8. Germline V CDR1 and CDR2: SGDLS, YYNGEE. The CDR3 region is CASSPGQVPYEQYF. The DNA for the CDR3 is TGTGCCAGCAGCCCAGGACAGGTGCCTTACGAGCAGTACTTC.

This chain connects TRBV3-1 (or the pseudogene TRBV3-2) to TRBJ2-2; unclear D gene. CDR1 is LGHDT and CDR2 is YNNKEL in the germline V gene (reference sequence). Trimming left V 2 bases short and J 2 bases short, with 6 bases between. The CDR3 consists of 14 residues. CDR3 DNA sequence: TGTGCCAGCAGCCAAATAGCCAACACCGGGGAGCTGTTTTTT. It yields the protein CASSQIANTGELFF.

The rearrangement uses TRBV10-3 and TRBJ2-1, with 8 bases lining up with TRBD1. The V gene end was trimmed by 6 bases and the J gene end by 6 bases; junction bases not matched to a gene: 10. This CDR3 spans 15 amino acids. Germline CDR1 is ENHRY and CDR2 is SYGVKD. CDR3 DNA: TGTGCCATCAGGGGAGACAGGGGAGGTGCCAATGAGCAGTTCTTC. Encoded protein: CAIRGDRGGANEQFF.

This clone was seen only once. The DNA for the CDR3 is TGTGCCAGCTCCGCCGGGACAGGGAACACTGAAGCTTTCTTT. Residues: CASSAGTGNTEAFF. V gene TRBV18 combines with J gene TRBJ1-1; 8 bases are a match to TRBD1. The germline V gene has CDR1 KGHSH and CDR2 LQKENI. The trim removed 6 bases at V and 1 base at J, leaving 4 bases unmatched. The CDR3 extends over 14 amino acids.

The chain carries TRBV10-3 and TRBJ2-7; D is unresolved. Germline CDR1 and CDR2: ENHRY and SYGVKD. The CDR3 spans 11 residues. Trimming pared 3 bases from V and 4 bases from J, leaving 4 bases between. The CDR3 sequence: CAISDEYEQYF. The CDR3 coding sequence is TGTGCCATCAGTGACGAGTACGAGCAGTACTTC.